Shown below are 12 T cell receptor beta chains from a single sample sequenced in a study of a mutant IDH1 vaccine in newly diagnosed glioma. Profiled with immunoSEQ multiplex PCR; TCRdb holds only in-frame clones, not every one. The table shows approximately 27,000 clones, with roughly 90% occurring only once. Sample time point: week 5, during vaccination. It was 300 ug of mutant IDH1 20-mer peptide that made up each vaccine dose, given with topical imiquimod. Antigen specificity for these receptors is unknown. The sequenced sample was PBMCs, obtained from a glioma patient whose treatment included an IDH1 peptide vaccine. The receptors here all came from a young man with glioma.

This clone has just one count. This rearrangement joins TRBV4-1 to TRBJ1-1; no firm D call. The length of the CDR3 is 13 residues. The germline CDR1 and CDR2 sequences are MGHRA and YSYEKL. Trimming shortened V by 1 base and J by 7 bases, and 10 bases separated the two germline ends. The DNA of the CDR3 is TGCGCCAGCAGCCAAGGTCTGACCCTTGAAGCTTTCTTT. Protein sequence: CASSQGLTLEAFF.

V gene TRBV30 combines with J gene TRBJ1-1; D is undetermined. The V end lost 0 bases, the J end lost 0 bases, and 5 bases lay between the germline ends. Germline V gene lookup returns CDR1 GTSNPN and CDR2 SVGIG (reference sequence). This CDR3 has 13 residues. CDR3 in DNA: TGTGCCTGGAGTGTGTCTCTGAACACTGAAGCTTTCTTT. Protein sequence: CAWSVSLNTEAFF.

This chain connects TRBV27 to TRBJ1-2, with D maybe TRBD1 (5 bases). V was trimmed by 5 bases and J by 6 bases, leaving 10 bases between them. Germline CDR1 reads MNHEY; CDR2 reads SMNVEV (reference sequence). The CDR3 spans 12 residues. The CDR3 spells CASSPAGNGYTF. CDR3 coding DNA: TGTGCCAGCAGTCCGGCAGGGAATGGCTACACCTTC.

V usage is TRBV7-2 and J usage is TRBJ2-7; D uncertain. This CDR3 contains 15 residues. The V and J ends lost 3 bases and 0 bases respectively, with 12 bases between them. The germline gives CDR1 SGHTA, CDR2 FQGNSA. The CDR3 DNA follows: TGTGCCAGCAGCTTCGATCGCCAGCGCTCCTACGAGCAGTACTTC. Protein product: CASSFDRQRSYEQYF.

The chain uses TRBV15 and TRBJ2-3; D is uncertain. The length of the CDR3 is 14 residues. Germline lookup yields CDR1 LNHNV and CDR2 YYDKDF (reference sequence). Trimming left V 5 bases short and J 2 bases short, with 11 bases between. CDR3 DNA: TGTGCCACCAGCGCTTCAGACAACACAGATACGCAGTATTTT. Encoded protein: CATSASDNTDTQYF.

The chain uses TRBV30 and TRBJ1-4; TRBD1 matches at 9 bases. Germline CDR1 is GTSNPN and CDR2 is SVGIG (reference sequence). CDR3 length equals 16 residues. Germline trimming cut 4 bases from V and 3 bases from J; bases unmatched to any gene: 9. As DNA, the CDR3 is TGTGCCTGGACCCCGGGACAGGGCCTCTCTAATGAAAAACTGTTTTTT. Translating it yields CAWTPGQGLSNEKLFF.

This chain uses TRBV25-1 with TRBJ1-2, with D tentatively TRBD1 (6 bases). Per the germline V gene, CDR1 is MGHDK and CDR2 is SYGVNS. Trimming cost V 7 bases and J 4 bases, with 13 bases left between them. This CDR3 is 13 amino acids long. CDR3 coding DNA: TGTGCCAGCACTGCACAGGGCCTCTATGGCTACACCTTC. Its protein is CASTAQGLYGYTF.

This chain joins TRBV19 and TRBJ2-7; TRBD1 is a possible D gene (5 bases). V shed 3 bases and J shed 3 bases, with 18 bases lying between them. This CDR3 is built from 16 residues. Germline CDR1 LNHDA, CDR2 SQIVND (reference sequence). The CDR3 DNA is TGTGCCAGTAGTATGAGTCTCGCCCAGGGTCTCTACGAGCAGTACTTC. Protein product: CASSMSLAQGLYEQYF.

The rearrangement uses TRBV19 and TRBJ2-7; 10 bases are a match to TRBD1. CDR1 and CDR2 from the germline V gene are LNHDA and SQIVND (reference sequence). V trimming: 5 bases; J trimming: 3 bases; junction bases outside the gene matches: 4. CDR3 size: 14 residues. CDR3 loop: CASSWTGGLYEQYF. The CDR3 nucleotides read TGTGCCAGTAGTTGGACAGGGGGTCTCTACGAGCAGTACTTC.

J is TRBJ1-5 and V is TRBV7-9; D might be TRBD1 (6 bases). V shed 5 bases and J shed 5 bases, with 13 bases lying between them. This CDR3 is 14 amino acids long. Germline lookup yields CDR1 SEHNR and CDR2 FQNEAQ (reference sequence). In nucleotides, the CDR3 is TGTGCCAGCAGCACCACAGGGTCCCATCAGCCCCAGCATTTT. Translation gives CASSTTGSHQPQHF. The full variable domain, its missing parts supplied by reference TRBV7-9 and TRBJ1-5, is DTGVSQNPRHKITKRGQNVTFRCDPISEHNRLYWYRQTLGQGPEFLTYFQNEAQLEKSRLLSDRFSAERPKGSFSTLEIQRTEQGDSAMYLCASSTTGSHQPQHFGDGTRLSIL.

CDR3 loop: CASSLTSGFTGELFF. CDR3 DNA: TGTGCCAGCAGCCTGACTAGCGGATTCACCGGGGAGCTGTTTTTT. The chain carries TRBV7-2 and TRBJ2-2, with 9 positions matching TRBD2. CDR3 size: 15 residues. V dropped 5 bases and J dropped 4; count of bases not matched to a gene: 5. Germline V gene sequence: CDR1 SGHTA, CDR2 FQGNSA.

The chain has TRBV7-9 and TRBJ2-1, with TRBD2 identical over 14 bases. The CDR3 extends over 16 amino acids. CDR1 and CDR2 from the germline V gene are SEHNR and FQNEAQ (reference sequence). The junction had 15 bases not matched to a gene; V was cut back by 8 bases and J by 12 bases. The CDR3 sequence is CASSPSGTSGSVAQFF. CDR3 sequence (DNA): TGTGCCAGCTCCCCATCCGGGACTAGCGGGAGTGTAGCGCAGTTCTTC.